This is a list of T cell receptor beta chains from one sample in a study of T cell responses to AZD1222 COVID-19 vaccine. The method was immunoSEQ multiplex PCR; TCRdb's version includes in-frame clones alone and lacks a portion of them. The sample gives 150,000 to 200,000 clones, more than 80% of which show up once; roughly 6.5% is in the top ten. Material: peripheral blood, obtained on day 0 of AZD1222 vaccination. These receptors were collected from an adult in good health. Each CDR3 is given with its conserved first and last residue. The D gene is left open where the match is weak. The size of a clone is reported for some rows only, either as once, few or many, or as a class for expanded clones.

>-|TRBJ2-3|TRBV9|TRBD1
CASSVDRGSRADTQYF
TGTGCCAGCAGCGTTGACAGGGGAAGTCGTGCAGATACGCAGTATTTT
>-|TRBJ1-4|TRBV3-1/TRBV3-2|-
CASSQESGSANRKLFF
TGTGCCAGCAGCCAAGAGAGTGGCAGCGCCAATCGGAAACTGTTTTTT
>once|TRBJ1-6|TRBV19|-
CASSGRGYSPLHF
TGTGCCAGTAGTGGCAGGGGTTATTCACCCCTCCACTTT
>-|TRBJ2-5|TRBV6-1|TRBD1
CASSEPDRAETQYF
TGTGCCAGCAGTGAACCCGACAGGGCGGAGACCCAGTACTTC
>-|TRBJ2-5|TRBV19|TRBD2
CASSMASGGQETQYF
TGTGCCAGTAGTATGGCCAGCGGGGGGCAAGAGACCCAGTACTTC
>-|TRBJ1-1|TRBV7-2|TRBD1
CASSPGTANTEAFF
TGTGCCAGCAGCCCTGGGACAGCAAACACTGAAGCTTTCTTT
>-|TRBJ1-2|TRBV5-1|-
CASSWGEGYGYTF
TGCGCCAGCAGCTGGGGCGAGGGCTATGGCTACACCTTC
>-|TRBJ2-5|TRBV9|TRBD2
CASSVGAGGLAETQYF
TGTGCCAGCAGCGTAGGAGCGGGGGGGTTGGCAGAGACCCAGTACTTC
>-|TRBJ1-5|TRBV19|TRBD1
CASSMGQGGRGNQPQHF
TGTGCCAGTAGTATGGGACAGGGAGGTAGGGGTAATCAGCCCCAGCATTTT
>-|TRBJ2-6|TRBV3-1/TRBV3-2|-
CASSRQGASGANVLTF
TGTGCCAGCAGCAGGCAGGGAGCGTCTGGGGCCAACGTCCTGACTTTC
>-|TRBJ1-3|TRBV19|-
CASSIKGLSGNTIYF
TGTGCCAGTAGTATCAAGGGACTCTCTGGAAACACCATATATTTT
>-|TRBJ1-2|TRBV28|-
CASSLGRVLYGYTF
TGTGCCAGCAGTTTAGGACGGGTCCTCTATGGCTACACCTTC
>-|TRBJ1-3|TRBV3-1/TRBV3-2|-
CASSQVKGLGNTIYF
TGTGCCAGCAGCCAAGTCAAGGGGCTTGGAAACACCATATATTTT
>-|TRBJ2-7|TRBV3-1/TRBV3-2|-
CASSQVGPDEQYF
TGTGCCAGCAGCCAGGTAGGGCCTGACGAGCAGTACTTC
>-|TRBJ2-3|TRBV19|-
CASSMGGLGGLRSTDTQYF
TGTGCCAGTAGTATGGGGGGACTCGGGGGCCTTCGGAGCACAGATACGCAGTATTTT
>-|TRBJ2-4|TRBV27|TRBD2
CATQSGGAAIQYF
TGTGCCACCCAGTCGGGGGGAGCGGCCATTCAGTACTTC
>-|TRBJ2-7|TRBV6-2/TRBV6-3|-
CASSYVRADYEQYF
TGTGCCAGCAGTTACGTCCGGGCGGACTACGAGCAGTACTTC
>-|TRBJ2-3|TRBV2|-
CASSESQTDTQYF
TGTGCCAGCAGTGAGTCTCAGACAGATACGCAGTATTTT
>-|TRBJ2-5|TRBV6-2/TRBV6-3|TRBD1
CASSYSLGQNFQETQYF
TGTGCCAGCAGTTACTCGCTGGGACAGAACTTCCAAGAGACCCAGTACTTC
>-|TRBJ2-3|TRBV6-5|TRBD1
CASSYQTGVTDTQYF
TGTGCCAGCAGTTATCAGACAGGGGTAACAGATACGCAGTATTTT
>-|TRBJ1-2|TRBV6-1|-
CASSESVNYGYTF
TGTGCCAGCAGTGAATCCGTTAACTATGGCTACACCTTC
>-|TRBJ1-2|TRBV6-5|-
CASSNSEGGSYGYTF
TGTGCCAGCAGCAACTCCGAAGGGGGGTCCTATGGCTACACCTTC
>-|TRBJ2-7|TRBV15|-
CATSRQGTGEQYF
TGTGCCACCAGCAGACAGGGCACAGGGGAGCAGTACTTC
>-|TRBJ2-7|TRBV4-3|-
CASSQDHRTDFTYEQYF
TGCGCCAGCAGCCAAGATCACCGGACAGATTTTACCTACGAGCAGTACTTC